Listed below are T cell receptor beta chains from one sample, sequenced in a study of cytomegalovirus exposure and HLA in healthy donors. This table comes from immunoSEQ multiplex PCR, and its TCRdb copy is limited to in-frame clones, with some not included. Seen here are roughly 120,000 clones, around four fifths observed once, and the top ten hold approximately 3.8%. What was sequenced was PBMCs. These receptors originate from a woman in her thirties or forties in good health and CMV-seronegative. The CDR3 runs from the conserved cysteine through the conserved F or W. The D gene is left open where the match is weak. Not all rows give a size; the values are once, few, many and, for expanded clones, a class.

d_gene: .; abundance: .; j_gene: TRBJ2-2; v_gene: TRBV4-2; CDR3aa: CASSLPDRRDTGELFF; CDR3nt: TGTGCCAGCAGCCTACCGGACAGAAGGGACACCGGGGAGCTGTTTTTT
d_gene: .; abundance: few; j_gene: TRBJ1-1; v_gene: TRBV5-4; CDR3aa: CASSSNLNTEAFF; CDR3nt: TGTGCCAGCAGTTCTAACCTGAACACTGAAGCTTTCTTT
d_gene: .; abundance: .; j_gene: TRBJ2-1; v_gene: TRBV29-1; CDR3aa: CSVGPTYEQFF; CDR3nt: TGCAGCGTTGGGCCCACCTATGAGCAGTTCTTC
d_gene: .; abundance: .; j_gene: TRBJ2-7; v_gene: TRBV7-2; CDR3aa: CASSTEAGYEQYF; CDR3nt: TGTGCCAGCAGCACCGAGGCCGGGTACGAGCAGTACTTC
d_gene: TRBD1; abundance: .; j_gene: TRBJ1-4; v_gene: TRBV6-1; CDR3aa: CASSDSFGTDEKLFF; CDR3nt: TGTGCCAGCAGTGATTCCTTTGGGACAGATGAAAAACTGTTTTTT
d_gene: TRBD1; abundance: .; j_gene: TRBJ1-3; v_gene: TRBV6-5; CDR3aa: CASRRQGDSGNTIYF; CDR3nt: TGTGCCAGCAGACGACAGGGGGACTCTGGAAACACCATATATTTT
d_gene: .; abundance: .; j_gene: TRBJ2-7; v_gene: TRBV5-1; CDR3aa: CASSLEARGSYEQYF; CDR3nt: TGCGCCAGCAGCTTGGAGGCCAGGGGCTCCTACGAGCAGTACTTC
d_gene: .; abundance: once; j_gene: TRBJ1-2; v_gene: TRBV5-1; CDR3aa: CASSRFGASGGWGYTF; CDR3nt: TGCGCCAGCAGTCGATTCGGCGCTTCCGGAGGATGGGGCTACACCTTC
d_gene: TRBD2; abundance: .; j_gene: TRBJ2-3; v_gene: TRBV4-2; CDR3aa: CASSLVLAGGKDTQYF; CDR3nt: TGTGCCAGCAGCCTCGTTCTAGCGGGGGGGAAAGATACGCAGTATTTT
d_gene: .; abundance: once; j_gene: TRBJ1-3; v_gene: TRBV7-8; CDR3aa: CASSLAGTPGNTIYF; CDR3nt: TGTGCCAGCAGCTTAGCGGGGACACCAGGAAACACCATATATTTT